The next 2 T cell receptor beta chains were all read from a single sample in a study of blood T cell repertoires in COVID-19. Using immunoSEQ multiplex PCR, the repertoire was profiled, and TCRdb retains in-frame clones only, with some absent. This sample has 150,000 to 200,000 clones; around 83% occur once, and the top ten carry 3.5% to 4%. The sample comprised PBMCs or T cells enriched from blood (not recorded which). The receptors originated from a woman aged 45-65 years in a cohort exposed to, infected with or recovered from COVID-19 (not recorded which).

The chain combines TRBV29-1 with TRBJ2-3; D unresolved. The V gene's germline CDR1 is SQVTM and CDR2 ANQGSEA. V lost 4 bases and J lost 4, with 9 bases in between. The CDR3 covers 12 residues. CDR3 sequence (DNA): TGCAGCGTTGGCCATAGTCCAGATACGCAGTATTTT. Translated, it gives CSVGHSPDTQYF.

With regard to this clone: The sample contains more than one DNA sequence encoding this CDR3. The chain combines TRBV18 with TRBJ2-1; 11 positions agree with TRBD2. The CDR3 contains 15 residues. J gave up 3 bases and V 2 bases, and 0 bases lay outside the gene matches. The germline CDR1 and CDR2 sequences are KGHSH and LQKENI. The CDR3 nucleotides are TGTGCCAGCTCACCAACTAGCGGGGGCTACAATGAGCAGTTCTTC. It encodes CASSPTSGGYNEQFF.